Below are 24 T cell receptor beta chains sequenced from a single sample in a study of T cell responses to AZD1222 COVID-19 vaccine. Assay used: immunoSEQ multiplex PCR; TCRdb lists only in-frame clones, some missing. Seen here are around 100,000 clones, around 90% observed once, and the top ten hold about 1.5%. Source: peripheral blood, taken on day 0 of AZD1222 vaccination. These receptors all come from an adult in good health.

The gene calls are TRBV2 and TRBJ2-3; no definite D call. The CDR3 contains 12 residues. V gave up 8 bases and J gave up 4 bases, with 10 bases separating them. Germline CDR1 and CDR2: SNHLY and FYNNEI. The CDR3 coding sequence is TGTGCCAGCGGAGCTGGGCCAGATACGCAGTATTTT. It is translated as CASGAGPDTQYF.

The chain links TRBV28 to TRBJ1-5; no reliable D call. Germline V lookup: CDR1 MDHEN, CDR2 SYDVKM. Trimming cost V 3 bases and J 3 bases, with 12 bases left between them. The CDR3 extends over 15 amino acids. CDR3 in DNA: TGTGCCAGCAGTTTTCCCGGGGAGGTCAATCAGCCCCAGCATTTT. Protein sequence: CASSFPGEVNQPQHF.

This clone was detected once. The J gene is TRBJ2-1, the V gene TRBV2, with D uncertain. V was clipped by 5 bases and J by 0 bases, with 8 bases between them. Germline lookup yields CDR1 SNHLY and CDR2 FYNNEI. The CDR3 covers 14 residues. In DNA, the CDR3 is TGTGCCAGCAGTCTGCGGAGCTCCTACAATGAGCAGTTCTTC. It yields the protein CASSLRSSYNEQFF.

In this sample, this clone turned up once. This chain connects TRBV3-1 (or the pseudogene TRBV3-2) to TRBJ1-2; D is unresolved. Between the trimmed V and J ends, which lost 4 bases and 4 bases, there was a span of 10 bases. This CDR3 has 13 amino acids. From germline, CDR1 is LGHDT and CDR2 YNNKEL (reference sequence). This CDR3 reads CASSRSDRYGYTF. CDR3 bases: TGTGCCAGCAGCCGGTCGGACCGCTATGGCTACACCTTC.

The genes are TRBV7-9 and TRBJ2-1; tentatively, D is TRBD1 or TRBD2 (5 bases each). Germline lookup yields CDR1 SEHNR and CDR2 FQNEAQ (reference sequence). Between the trimmed V and J ends, which lost 3 bases and 2 bases, there was a span of 11 bases. The CDR3 has 15 residues. The CDR3 is CASSLGRAPYNEQFF. The CDR3 DNA follows: TGTGCCAGCAGCTTGGGGCGGGCACCCTACAATGAGCAGTTCTTC.

The rearrangement joins TRBV5-1 to TRBJ2-5; 15 bases fit TRBD2. CDR3 size: 22 residues. Germline lookup yields CDR1 SGHRS and CDR2 YFSETQ. Trimming at V came to 3 bases and at J to 2 bases, leaving 20 bases not matched to a gene. The CDR3 region is CASSYPGLAGGRIHVPQETQYF. As DNA, the CDR3 is TGCGCCAGCAGCTACCCGGGACTAGCGGGAGGAAGAATTCACGTCCCACAAGAGACCCAGTACTTC.

This rearrangement joins TRBV5-4 to TRBJ2-4; maybe TRBD1 (6 bases). The germline CDR1 and CDR2 sequences are SGHNT and YYREEE (reference sequence). The CDR3 runs 14 residues. Trimming removed 0 bases at V and 7 bases at J, with 11 bases between. The CDR3 DNA sequence: TGTGCCAGCAGCTTGGAGACAGGCGGGAACATTCAGTACTTC. Its protein product is CASSLETGGNIQYF.

As DNA, the CDR3 is TGTGCCAGCAGTGAATTCGGGACGGTCCCCTACAATGAGCAGTTCTTC. This codes for CASSEFGTVPYNEQFF. The V and J genes are TRBV6-4 and TRBJ2-1; D is tentatively TRBD1 or TRBD2 (5 bases each). CDR3 length equals 16 residues. Trimming pared 3 bases from V and 2 bases from J, leaving 14 bases between. Per the germline V gene, CDR1 is MRHNA and CDR2 is SNTAGT.

This clone was seen just once. The V and J genes are TRBV25-1 and TRBJ1-5, with a tentative D call TRBD1 (5 bases). V lost 4 bases and J lost 0, with 7 bases in between. Germline CDR1 and CDR2: MGHDK and SYGVNS. This CDR3 region has 14 residues. In DNA, the CDR3 is TGTGCCAGCAGTGGGACAAATAGCAATCAGCCCCAGCATTTT. This encodes CASSGTNSNQPQHF. Drawing the rest from reference TRBV25-1 and TRBJ1-5, the complete variable domain is EADIYQTPRYLVIGTGKKITLECSQTMGHDKMYWYQQDPGMELHLIHYSYGVNSTEKGDLSSESTVSRIRTEHFPLTLESARPSHTSQYLCASSGTNSNQPQHFGDGTRLSIL.

The CDR3 sequence: CASTPGILYNEQFF. The CDR3 nucleotides are TGTGCCAGCACCCCTGGAATCCTATACAATGAGCAGTTCTTC. The V call is TRBV27, the J call TRBJ2-1; the D is unclear. The V gene's germline CDR1 is MNHEY and CDR2 SMNVEV (reference sequence). V was cut by 7 bases and J by 4 bases, with 14 bases left in between. The CDR3 is 14 amino acids.

A few counts support this clone. The CDR3 spells CASGQGIYEQYF. For the CDR3, the DNA is TGTGCCAGTGGACAGGGTATTTACGAGCAGTACTTC. The chain recombines TRBV6-5 with TRBJ2-7; 8 bases are a match to TRBD1. The ends lost 9 bases at V and 4 bases at J; junction bases unmatched: 5. CDR3 length equals 12 residues. The germline CDR1 and CDR2 sequences are MNHEY and SVGAGI.

The gene calls are TRBV28 and TRBJ1-2, with D perhaps TRBD1 (6 bases). The CDR3 length is 11 residues. Germline lookup yields CDR1 MDHEN and CDR2 SYDVKM. Trimming took off 10 bases at V and 10 bases at J, with 16 bases between the two ends. Here the CDR3 DNA reads TGTGCCATCGGAAACAGGGAGTTCTACACCTTC. It translates to CAIGNREFYTF.

This chain joins TRBV9 and TRBJ2-1; D may be TRBD2 (6 bases). The CDR3 totals 15 residues. Per germline, CDR1 SGDLS and CDR2 YYNGEE. The ends were cut back, 4 bases at V and 8 bases at J, with 19 bases in the middle. The CDR3 region is CASSMVREPSHEQFF. In DNA form, the CDR3 reads TGTGCCAGCAGCATGGTCCGGGAGCCAAGCCATGAGCAGTTCTTC.

The chain joins TRBV7-8 to TRBJ2-1; tentatively, D is TRBD1 (5 bases). Deletions cut 4 bases from V and 7 bases from J, with 20 bases between. Germline assignment: CDR1 SGHVS and CDR2 FQNEAQ. This CDR3 contains 16 residues. In DNA form, the CDR3 reads TGTGCCAGCAGCTCGCCCAGGGATAGGTATCGTAATGAGCAGTTCTTC. It translates to CASSSPRDRYRNEQFF. Combining the CDR3 with reference TRBV7-8 and TRBJ2-1 gives the whole variable domain GAGVSQSPRYKVAKRGQDVALRCDPISGHVSLFWYQQALGQGPEFLTYFQNEAQLDKSGLPSDRFFAERPEGSVSTLKIQRTQQEDSAVYLCASSSPRDRYRNEQFFGPGTRLTVL.

The table lists this clone with a count of one. This chain joins TRBV4-2 and TRBJ1-2; TRBD1 agrees at 8 bases. Germline values: CDR1 LGHNA, CDR2 YNFKEQ. This CDR3 comprises 16 residues. V shed 3 bases, J shed 4 bases, and the junction held 10 bases outside the gene matches. The CDR3 sequence: CASSHRVTQGAYGYTF. The CDR3 DNA reads as TGTGCCAGCAGCCATAGGGTGACTCAGGGGGCCTATGGCTACACCTTC.

This clone was seen once. This chain uses TRBV2 with TRBJ1-1, with a weak D call TRBD1 (6 bases). CDR3 size: 14 residues. CDR1 and CDR2 (germline): SNHLY, FYNNEI. Trimming stripped 4 bases from V and 1 base from J, with 10 bases between. DNA for the CDR3: TGTGCCAGCAGTGGGCAAGGGGGGAACACTGAAGCTTTCTTT. It encodes CASSGQGGNTEAFF.

This chain connects TRBV30 to TRBJ2-7; 15 positions agree with TRBD2. The CDR3 length is 14 residues. Germline V gene lookup returns CDR1 GTSNPN and CDR2 SVGIG (reference sequence). J gave up 9 bases and V 0 bases, and 3 bases lay outside the gene matches. The DNA of the CDR3 is TGTGCCTGGAGTGTATGGACTAGCGGGAGGGGGCAGTACTTC. It translates to CAWSVWTSGRGQYF.

This clone was detected once. The chain combines TRBV18 with TRBJ1-5; 10 bases match TRBD1. Germline V gene data show CDR1 as KGHSH and CDR2 as LQKENI. The CDR3 extends over 15 amino acids. V lost 3 bases to trimming and J lost 6 bases; unmatched junction nucleotides: 5. CDR3 nucleotide sequence: TGTGCCAGCTCACCGGGGGGACAGGGGTTTCAGCCCCAGCATTTT. Translation: CASSPGGQGFQPQHF.

This chain uses TRBV28 with TRBJ1-2; D gene ambiguous. Trimming removed 4 bases at V and 3 bases at J, with 3 bases between. CDR3 size: 11 residues. The V gene's germline CDR1 is MDHEN and CDR2 SYDVKM. The DNA of the CDR3 is TGTGCCAGCAGTTCCGACTATGGCTACACCTTC. It is translated as CASSSDYGYTF.

The V and J genes are TRBV7-3 and TRBJ2-3; D may be TRBD1 (6 bases). Germline CDR1 and CDR2: SGHTA and FQGTGA. Trimming took 4 bases from V and 3 from J, leaving 11 bases between them. The CDR3 has 14 amino acids. CDR3 sequence reads: CASSYRQETDTQYF. CDR3 coding DNA: TGTGCCAGCAGCTACAGACAGGAGACAGATACGCAGTATTTT.

The chain combines TRBV10-3 with TRBJ1-1, with 8 bases identical to TRBD1. CDR3 length: 13 residues. V gave up 10 bases and J gave up 3 bases; unmatched junction bases: 7. CDR1 is ENHRY and CDR2 is SYGVKD in the germline V gene. The CDR3 loop reads CATLDRDHTEAFF. As DNA, the CDR3 is TGTGCCACCTTGGACAGGGATCACACTGAAGCTTTCTTT.

The gene calls are TRBV28 and TRBJ1-3, with a weak D call TRBD1 (5 bases). From germline, CDR1 is MDHEN and CDR2 SYDVKM. CDR3 length: 15 amino acids. With 7 bases removed from V and 0 bases from J, the gap between germline ends came to 13 bases. The CDR3 here is CASIRGPSSGNTIYF. The CDR3 DNA is TGTGCCAGCATAAGGGGCCCGAGCTCTGGAAACACCATATATTTT. The full variable domain, with the rest looked up from reference TRBV28 and TRBJ1-3, is DVKVTQSSRYLVKRTGEKVFLECVQDMDHENMFWYRQDPGLGLRLIYFSYDVKMKEKGDIPEGYSVSREKKERFSLILESASTNQTSMYLCASIRGPSSGNTIYFGEGSWLTVV.

This clone was picked up a small number of times. This chain's CDR3 is CASSISGGFYNSPLHF. DNA of the CDR3: TGTGCCAGTAGTATCTCGGGTGGATTCTATAATTCACCCCTCCACTTT. The chain couples TRBV19 to TRBJ1-6, with D unresolved. This CDR3 has 16 amino acids. Trimming cost V 3 bases and J 3 bases, with 12 bases left between them. CDR1 is LNHDA and CDR2 is SQIVND in the germline V gene (reference sequence).

The V gene is TRBV6-5, the J gene TRBJ2-2; TRBD2 agrees at 7 bases. CDR3 size: 15 residues. Germline V lookup: CDR1 MNHEY, CDR2 SVGAGI. Trimming took 3 bases from V and 3 from J; bases not matched to a gene: 4. The DNA of the CDR3 is TGTGCCAGCAGTTATTTCGGGGGGTACACCGGGGAGCTGTTTTTT. It translates to CASSYFGGYTGELFF.